These 10 T cell receptor beta chains were all obtained from the same sample, sequenced in a study of patients and donors after allogeneic stem cell transplantation. Via MiXCR, TCRdb re-called the RT-PCR reads, giving one row per CDR3 protein. The top ten clones hold 2.6% of a sample with about 87,000 distinct CDR3 sequences, around 5% of them seen once. The sample consisted of blood, either unsorted or a sorted T cell fraction (not recorded which). Receptors originate from a human donor who was either an allogeneic HSCT recipient or a stem cell or donor lymphocyte infusion donor (not recorded which). It is not recorded whose cells these are; they may come from a transplant donor.

By share, this clonotype ranks as medium-sized. The rearrangement joins TRBV7-6 to TRBJ2-1; D might be TRBD1 (6 bases). Germline V lookup: CDR1 SGHVS, CDR2 FNYEAQ. V was trimmed by 1 base and J by 2 bases, leaving 9 bases between them. The CDR3 runs to 15 residues. CDR3 residues: CASSLEGTTYNEQFF. The CDR3, as DNA: TGTGCCAGCAGCTTAGAAGGGACAACCTACAATGAGCAGTTCTTC.

The chain uses TRBV5-4 and TRBJ2-5; either TRBD1 or TRBD2 may supply D (6 bases each). The CDR3 length is 15 residues. Germline values: CDR1 SGHNT, CDR2 YYREEE (reference sequence). Trimming left V 4 bases short and J 4 bases short, with 17 bases between. CDR3: CASSPGGSGAETQYF. In DNA, the CDR3 is TGTGCCAGCAGCCCAGGTGGATCGGGGGCAGAGACCCAGTACTTC.

This clonotype was counted at least ten times. The chain uses TRBV5-1 and TRBJ1-6; D uncertain. The CDR3 length is 14 residues. The ends were cut back, 0 bases at V and 4 bases at J, with 5 bases in the middle. CDR1 SGHRS and CDR2 YFSETQ come from the germline V gene. CDR3 coding DNA: TGCGCCAGCAGCTTGGAGGGATATAATTCACCCCTCCACTTT. Its protein product is CASSLEGYNSPLHF.

This clonotype was observed at least ten times. The chain recombines TRBV7-8 with TRBJ1-5; D not certain. With 2 bases removed from V and 1 base from J, the gap between germline ends came to 12 bases. Germline CDR1 is SGHVS and CDR2 is FQNEAQ. The CDR3 covers 16 residues. The chain's CDR3 is CASSLLAGRSNQPQHF. The CDR3 nucleotides are TGTGCCAGCAGCTTACTGGCCGGGAGGAGCAATCAGCCCCAGCATTTT. The full variable domain, completed using reference TRBV7-8 and TRBJ1-5, is GAGVSQSPRYKVAKRGQDVALRCDPISGHVSLFWYQQALGQGPEFLTYFQNEAQLDKSGLPSDRFFAERPEGSVSTLKIQRTQQEDSAVYLCASSLLAGRSNQPQHFGDGTRLSIL.

This clonotype has ten or more counts. This chain connects TRBV7-8 to TRBJ1-1, with 7 bases identical to TRBD1. Germline trimming cut 5 bases from V and 3 bases from J; bases unmatched to any gene: 12. The CDR3 has 16 amino acids. Germline V lookup: CDR1 SGHVS, CDR2 FQNEAQ. Here the CDR3 DNA reads TGTGCCAGCAGCCTTTCAAGCGGGACAGAGTACACTGAAGCTTTCTTT. As protein: CASSLSSGTEYTEAFF.

This clonotype came up many times. The rearrangement joins TRBV24-1 to TRBJ1-1; D is perhaps TRBD1 (6 bases). Germline assignment: CDR1 KGHDR and CDR2 SFDVKD. Trimming cost V 7 bases and J 3 bases, with 11 bases left between them. The CDR3 totals 13 residues. The CDR3 DNA sequence: TGTGCCACCAGGGGGAACAGGGACACTGAAGCTTTCTTT. Protein sequence: CATRGNRDTEAFF.

The table lists this clonotype with a few counts. The chain combines TRBV20-1 with TRBJ1-6; D remains unclear. The CDR3 runs to 13 residues. The germline V gene encodes CDR1 DFQATT and CDR2 SNEGSKA (reference sequence). CDR3 protein: CSGRHTNNSPLHF. The DNA for the CDR3 is TGCAGCGGAAGACACACCAATAATTCACCCCTCCACTTT.

This clonotype was seen a few times. This sequence joins TRBV12-2 and TRBJ2-4. TRBV12-2 is reported as a pseudogene. This CDR3 is 12 amino acids long. For the CDR3, the DNA is TGTGCAAGTCCGGGGGCCAAAAACATTCAGTACTTC. Translation gives CASPGAKNIQYF.

In this sample, this clonotype turned up many times. The V and J genes are TRBV5-1 and TRBJ1-1; unclear D gene. Trimming removed 3 bases at V and 3 bases at J, with 12 bases between. This CDR3 has 14 amino acids. Germline CDR1 and CDR2: SGHRS and YFSETQ. Here the CDR3 reads CASSSLGRDTEAFF. The CDR3 DNA is TGCGCCAGCAGCTCACTCGGGAGGGACACTGAAGCTTTCTTT. The whole variable domain, remainder taken from reference TRBV5-1 and TRBJ1-1, is KAGVTQTPRYLIKTRGQQVTLSCSPISGHRSVSWYQQTPGQGLQFLFEYFSETQRNKGNFPGRFSGRQFSNSRSEMNVSTLELGDSALYLCASSSLGRDTEAFFGQGTRLTVV.

This clonotype was recorded at least ten times. The V call is TRBV20-1, the J call TRBJ2-1; possibly TRBD1 for D (6 bases). With 1 base removed from V and 7 bases from J, the gap between germline ends came to 17 bases. This CDR3 is built from 15 residues. Germline V gene sequence: CDR1 DFQATT, CDR2 SNEGSKA (reference sequence). The CDR3 DNA reads as TGCAGTGCTAGAGCCTCAGGGGCGACCCTTAATGAGCAGTTCTTC. Its protein is CSARASGATLNEQFF.